The 4 T cell receptor beta chains reported below all come from one sample, sequenced in a study of blood T cell repertoires in COVID-19. The data were produced by immunoSEQ multiplex PCR, yet TCRdb's version contains in-frame clones alone and is incomplete. Of roughly 67,000 clones in the sample, about 80% were seen once. The material sequenced was peripheral blood. The receptors stem from a human donor in a cohort sampled during active COVID-19.

The V and J genes are TRBV3-1 (or the pseudogene TRBV3-2) and TRBJ2-1, with D possibly TRBD2 on 6 matching bases. The CDR3 is 16 amino acids. Looked up from germline, CDR1 is LGHDT and CDR2 is YNNKEL (reference sequence). With 0 bases removed from V and 2 bases from J, the gap between germline ends came to 11 bases. DNA of the CDR3: TGTGCCAGCAGCCAAGACGTAGCGGTGGCCTACAATGAGCAGTTCTTC. Residues: CASSQDVAVAYNEQFF.

The chain is built from TRBV4-3 and TRBJ2-1, with D maybe TRBD2 (5 bases). Germline V lookup: CDR1 LGHNA, CDR2 YSLEER. Trimming left V 1 base short and J 3 bases short, with 13 bases between. The CDR3 covers 16 residues. CDR3 protein: CASSQGGGYNYNEQFF. CDR3 DNA: TGCGCCAGCAGCCAAGGCGGCGGGTATAACTACAATGAGCAGTTCTTC.

This clone was recorded once. The V and J genes are TRBV6-6 and TRBJ1-6; 7 nucleotides match TRBD1. Looked up from germline, CDR1 is MNHNY and CDR2 is SVGAGI (reference sequence). Unmatched junction bases numbered 6, after V lost 2 bases and J lost 5 bases. This CDR3 has 16 residues. The CDR3 spells CASSYDRDSHNSPLHF. CDR3 in DNA: TGTGCCAGCAGTTACGACCGGGACAGCCATAATTCACCCCTCCACTTT.

The gene calls are TRBV7-2 and TRBJ1-5; no reliable D call. This CDR3 comprises 15 residues. V lost 4 bases and J lost 0, with 10 bases in between. The germline V gene encodes CDR1 SGHTA and CDR2 FQGNSA. As DNA, the CDR3 is TGTGCCAGCAGCTCCCGGTCGTATAGCAATCAGCCCCAGCATTTT. This sequence encodes CASSSRSYSNQPQHF. The full variable domain, its missing parts supplied by reference TRBV7-2 and TRBJ1-5, is GAGVSQSPSNKVTEKGKDVELRCDPISGHTALYWYRQSLGQGLEFLIYFQGNSAPDKSGLPSDRFSAERTGGSVSTLTIQRTQQEDSAVYLCASSSRSYSNQPQHFGDGTRLSIL.